This T cell receptor (beta chain) was retrieved from a study of blood T cell repertoires in COVID-19 (dated by TCRdb to the early 2020s). As for the study more broadly: The collaborator samples originated in the United States, Italy and Spain and spanned the acute and convalescent phases of COVID-19. The material from the prospective study consisted of cDNA or gDNA derived from T cells, B-cell-depleted T cells, or PBMCs. Deeply sampled blood TCRbeta repertoires from subjects exposed to, actively infected with, or recovered from COVID-19 were included in the dataset. The repertoires were released in a freely available public database intended as a resource for research on the immune response to SARS-CoV-2. Samples were obtained from the ongoing ImmuneRACE study (first 160 participants) and from 1,000 to 1,500 subjects provided by 6 global collaborators. Nearly every sample came with metadata listing a de-identified subject ID, COVID-19 status, age in years and sex. HLA class I and class II types, where available, came from metadata supplied by the sample provider rather than from assay-based typing.

General conclusions and limits of the study: The amount of clinical and demographic metadata varied by source and participant and was provided uncurated.

The immunoSEQ Assay, a bias-controlled multiplex PCR, was used to amplify TCRbeta CDR3 regions from genomic DNA. The authors processed their data as follows. The number of nucleated cells in each sample was estimated from the amplification of reference gene primers within the assay. To quantify the absolute abundance of each unique TCRbeta CDR3 rearrangement, sequence reads were collapsed and filtered. For each sample, productive Simpson clonality was calculated as the square root of Simpson's diversity index over productive rearrangements. As stored in TCRdb, this immuneACCESS dataset retains in-frame rearrangements with V and J assigned. A fraction of the clones does not appear; measured against another copy, unresolved V genes explain less than half of the discrepancy, and the remainder lacks a known reason. Clonal size and the V and J genes are those of that table, whereas D and trimming came from the DNA. The sample table holds about 300,000 clones, of which 85% to 90% were seen once. Jointly, the top ten make up roughly 2.8% of the sample.

As encoded in the germline V gene, CDR1 is SQVTM while CDR2 is ANQGSEA. V and J lose 6 bases and 0 bases, and a span of 9 bases separates them. From the cysteine through the phenylalanine, the CDR3 covers 13 amino acids. Only the CDR3 region is kept as DNA, spanning 39 bases read in frame from base 1. Comment on this clone: It has no known antigen specificity. One base away there is no much larger clone; base qualities are not given.

Enrolling through a virtual design, the prospective study's participants ranged in age from roughly 18 to 89 years and lived across around 25 United States geographic areas. Cohort assignment in the prospective study relied on participant-reported clinical history from a screening survey and a study questionnaire. Exposed participants had been in contact, within 2 weeks of entering the study, with a person who had a PCR-confirmed or clinician-diagnosed case of COVID-19. In the prospective study, mobile phlebotomists collected whole blood, serum and a nasopharyngeal or oropharyngeal swab from each participant. Over a roughly 2-month period, participants in the prospective study had the option of providing additional blood draws and questionnaires. Before DNA extraction, blood samples from the prospective study were shipped at room temperature or frozen.

The clonotype was recovered from a woman in her fifties or sixties who had been exposed to COVID-19. The chain was built from TRBV29-1 and TRBJ1-5; the D region possibly corresponds to TRBD1 (6 bases align). Sequencing was done on a sample of PBMCs or T cells enriched from blood (not recorded which). The CDR3 reads CSVGTFSNQPQHF. Here is the DNA: TGCAGCGTCGGGACATTTAGCAATCAGCCCCAGCATTTT.